This T cell receptor beta chain was profiled in a study of lymphopenia after photon versus proton radiotherapy. Regarding the study as a whole: Larger post-nadir TCR diversity loss correlated inversely with survival in deceased patients.

On this clone itself: Its antigen is unknown.

J was trimmed by 5 bases and V by 4 bases; bases with no gene match: 10. The CDR3 runs to 16 residues. The germline V gene has CDR1 SGHAT and CDR2 FQNNGV. Here immunoSEQ multiplex PCR was the method, and the copy in TCRdb shows in-frame clones only, minus some. The table shows around 70,000 clones, with roughly 90% occurring only once. This sequence joins TRBV11-2 and TRBJ2-1; TRBD2 agrees at 8 bases. The material was peripheral blood, obtained from a patient treated with photon-based radiotherapy. This receptor was identified in an older woman with pancreatic cancer. Written as DNA, the CDR3 is TGTGCCAGCAGCTCACGCCTGACGGGAGGGAACAATGAGCAGTTCTTC. It encodes CASSSRLTGGNNEQFF.